This T cell receptor (beta chain) was recovered during a study of blood T cell repertoires in COVID-19. This clone occurred a few times. The CDR3 runs 14 residues. Germline trimming cut 3 bases from V and 3 bases from J; bases unmatched to any gene: 2. Germline V gene sequence: CDR1 GTSNPN, CDR2 SVGIG (reference sequence). Profiled with immunoSEQ multiplex PCR; TCRdb holds only in-frame clones, not every one. The sample lists some 200,000 clones; roughly nine tenths were seen once. Sample: PBMCs or T cells enriched from blood (not recorded which). The gene calls are TRBV30 and TRBJ2-2; 9 bases align to TRBD2. This receptor was identified in a woman between 18 and 29 years old who had recovered from COVID-19. This chain's CDR3 is CAWRRGGDTGELFF. In DNA form, the CDR3 reads TGTGCCTGGAGGCGGGGGGGAGACACCGGGGAGCTGTTTTTT.